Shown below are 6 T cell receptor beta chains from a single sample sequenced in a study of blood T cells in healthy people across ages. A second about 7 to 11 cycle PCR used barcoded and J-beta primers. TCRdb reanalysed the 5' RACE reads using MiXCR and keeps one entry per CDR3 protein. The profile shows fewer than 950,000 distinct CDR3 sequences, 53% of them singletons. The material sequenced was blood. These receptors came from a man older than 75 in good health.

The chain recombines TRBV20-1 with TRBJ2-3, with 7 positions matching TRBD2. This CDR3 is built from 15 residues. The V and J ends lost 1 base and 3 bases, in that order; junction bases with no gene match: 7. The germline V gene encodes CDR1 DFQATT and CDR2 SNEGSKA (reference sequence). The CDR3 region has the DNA TGCAGTGCTAGAGGCCCTAGGGGAGGGACAGATACGCAGTATTTT. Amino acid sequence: CSARGPRGGTDTQYF.

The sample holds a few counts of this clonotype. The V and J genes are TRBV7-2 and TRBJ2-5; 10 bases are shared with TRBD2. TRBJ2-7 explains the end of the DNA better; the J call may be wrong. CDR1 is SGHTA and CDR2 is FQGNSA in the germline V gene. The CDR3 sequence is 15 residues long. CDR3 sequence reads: CASSPGLAAIYEQYF. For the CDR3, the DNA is TGTGCCAGCAGTCCCGGACTAGCGGCCATTTACGAGCAGTACTTC.

The CDR3 loop is CASSLAWKEETQYF. CDR3 in DNA: TGCGCCAGCAGCTTGGCCTGGAAGGAAGAGACCCAGTACTTC. This chain links TRBV5-1 with TRBJ2-5, with D uncertain. CDR1 and CDR2 (germline): SGHRS, YFSETQ. The CDR3 contains 14 residues. Trimming removed 0 bases at V and 3 bases at J, with 9 bases between.

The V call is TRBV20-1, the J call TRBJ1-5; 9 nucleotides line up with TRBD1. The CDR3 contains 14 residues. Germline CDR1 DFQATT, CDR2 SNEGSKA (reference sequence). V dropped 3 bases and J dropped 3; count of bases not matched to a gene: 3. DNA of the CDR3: TGCAGTGCTAGGACAGGGGGTCTCAATCAGCCCCAGCATTTT. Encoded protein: CSARTGGLNQPQHF.

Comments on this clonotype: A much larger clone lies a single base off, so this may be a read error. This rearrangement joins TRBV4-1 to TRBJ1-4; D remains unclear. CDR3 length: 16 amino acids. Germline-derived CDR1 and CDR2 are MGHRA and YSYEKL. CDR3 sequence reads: CVSSQETVDLNEKLFF. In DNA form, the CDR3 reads TGCGTCAGCAGCCAAGAGACCGTCGATCTTAATGAAAAACTGTTTTTT.

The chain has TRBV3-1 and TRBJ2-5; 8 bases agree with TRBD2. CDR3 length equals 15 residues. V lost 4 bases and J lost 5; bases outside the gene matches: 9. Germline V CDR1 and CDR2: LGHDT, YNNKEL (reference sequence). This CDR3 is CASSRGLGFSETQYF. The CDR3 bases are TGTGCCAGCAGCCGGGGACTAGGGTTTTCGGAGACCCAGTACTTC.